The clone carrying this T cell receptor (beta chain) was seen only a few times. Its specificity is not known. These data originate in a study of spatial heterogeneity in lung cancer. Study summary: Each unique TCR and UMI combination was seen more than ten times on average in raw reads.

Documented time point: sample taken at primary tumor resection. The study's findings and limits: There were more appearances of ubiquitous expanded tumor TCRs in blood at resection than at follow-up.

This CDR3 region has 14 residues. V was clipped by 7 bases and J by 3 bases; unmatched bases: 7. Germline CDR1 is LNHDA and CDR2 is SQIVND (reference sequence). TCRdb called the 5' RACE reads again in MiXCR, with one record for every CDR3 protein. Of some 80,000 distinct CDR3 sequences listed, under 8.5% are singletons. This clonotype originated in a male donor with early-stage non-small cell lung cancer. V is TRBV19 and J is TRBJ2-7, with TRBD1 matching over 9 bases. The material was PBMCs, obtained at surgery. This chain's CDR3 is CASTTGTGNYEQYF. The DNA for the CDR3 is TGTGCCAGTACCACCGGGACAGGGAACTACGAGCAGTACTTC.